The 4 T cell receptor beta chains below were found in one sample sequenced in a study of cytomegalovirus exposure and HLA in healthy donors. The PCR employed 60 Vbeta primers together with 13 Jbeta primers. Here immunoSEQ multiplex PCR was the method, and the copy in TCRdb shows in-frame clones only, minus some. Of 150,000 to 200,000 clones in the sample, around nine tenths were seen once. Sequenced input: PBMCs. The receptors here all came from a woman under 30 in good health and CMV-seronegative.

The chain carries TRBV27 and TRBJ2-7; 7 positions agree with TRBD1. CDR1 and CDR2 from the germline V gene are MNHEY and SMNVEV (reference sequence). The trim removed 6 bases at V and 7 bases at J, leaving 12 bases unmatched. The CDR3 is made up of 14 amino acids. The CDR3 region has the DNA TGTGCCAGCAGATACGCCCTACAGGGGAGTGAGCAGTACTTC. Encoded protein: CASRYALQGSEQYF.

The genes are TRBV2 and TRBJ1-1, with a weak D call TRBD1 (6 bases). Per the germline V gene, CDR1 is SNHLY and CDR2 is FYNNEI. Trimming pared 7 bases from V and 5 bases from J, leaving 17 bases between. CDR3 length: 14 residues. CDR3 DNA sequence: TGTGCCAGCAAAACACAGGGATTGAGGACTGAAGCTTTCTTT. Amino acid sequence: CASKTQGLRTEAFF. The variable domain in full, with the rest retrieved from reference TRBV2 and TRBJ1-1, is EPEVTQTPSHQVTQMGQEVILRCVPISNHLYFYWYRQILGQKVEFLVSFYNNEISEKSEIFDDQFSVERPDGSNFTLKIRSTKLEDSAMYFCASKTQGLRTEAFFGQGTRLTVV.

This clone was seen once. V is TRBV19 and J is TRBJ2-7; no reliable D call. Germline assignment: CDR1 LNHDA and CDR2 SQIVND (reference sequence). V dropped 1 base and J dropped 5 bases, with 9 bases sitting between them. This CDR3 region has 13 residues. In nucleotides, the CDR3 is TGTGCCAGTAGTATAGCCGGCAGCGACGAGCAGTACTTC. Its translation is CASSIAGSDEQYF.

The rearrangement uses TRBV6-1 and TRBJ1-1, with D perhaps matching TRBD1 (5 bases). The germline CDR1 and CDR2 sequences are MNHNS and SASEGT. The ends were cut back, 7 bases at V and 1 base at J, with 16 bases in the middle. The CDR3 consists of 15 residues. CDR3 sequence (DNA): TGTGCCAGCACCCATATCTTGACAGAGAACACTGAAGCTTTCTTT. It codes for CASTHILTENTEAFF.